This entry lists 29 T cell receptor beta chains sequenced from one sample in a study of spatial heterogeneity in lung cancer. TCRdb re-called the 5' RACE reads with MiXCR, one entry per CDR3 protein. This sample carries tens of thousands of distinct CDR3 sequences, around 7.5% of them seen once, and the ten largest clones take under 30%. The time point: sample taken at primary tumor resection. Sequencing was performed on whole RNA extracted from tumor and nontumor lung tissue, or from frozen PBMC, and the material was left unsorted. The specimen comprised PBMCs, sampled at surgery. The origin of the receptors is a male donor with early-stage non-small cell lung cancer.

This clonotype was detected ten times or more. The chain is built from TRBV3-1 and TRBJ2-5, with 9 bases aligning to TRBD1. The CDR3 is 15 amino acids. The germline V gene has CDR1 LGHDT and CDR2 YNNKEL (reference sequence). Trimming took 1 base from V and 4 from J; bases not matched to a gene: 4. CDR3 protein: CASSQAGTGSETQYF. The CDR3 region has the DNA TGTGCCAGCAGCCAAGCCGGGACAGGGTCAGAGACCCAGTACTTC.

This clonotype has a single count. A clone one base away is much larger, so this may be a read error. The chain carries TRBV6-6 and TRBJ1-3; D perhaps matches TRBD1 (5 bases). The CDR3 is made up of 15 amino acids. The germline CDR1 and CDR2 sequences are MNHNY and SVGAGI (reference sequence). Deletions cut 7 bases from V and 6 bases from J, with 19 bases between. CDR3 bases: TGTGCCAGCACGCGGGGACGAAGAGGGCTAAACACCATATATTTT. It is translated as CASTRGRRGLNTIYF.

V gene TRBV7-2 combines with J gene TRBJ2-3, with 9 bases aligning to TRBD2. The CDR3 consists of 18 residues. The germline V gene encodes CDR1 SGHTA and CDR2 FQGNSA. V was clipped by 1 base and J by 4 bases; unmatched bases: 12. CDR3 nucleotide sequence: TGTGCCAGCAGCTTAGGTCATCGGGCTAGCGGGACTGCAGATACGCAGTATTTT. Protein product: CASSLGHRASGTADTQYF.

This sequence joins TRBV14 and TRBJ1-2; TRBD1 is a possible D gene (6 bases). The V gene lost 6 bases and the J gene lost 14 bases, with 22 bases spanning the gap. CDR3 length: 13 residues. The germline gives CDR1 SGHDN, CDR2 FVKESK. The CDR3: CASRLIGGLVITF. For the CDR3, the DNA is TGTGCCAGCAGACTTATTGGGGGCCTGGTAATTACCTTC. The variable domain in full, completed from reference TRBV14 and TRBJ1-2, reads EAGVTQFPSHSVIEKGQTVTLRCDPISGHDNLYWYRRVMGKEIKFLLHFVKESKQDESGMPNNRFLAERTGGTYSTLKVQPAELEDSGVYFCASRLIGGLVITFGSGTRLTVV.

This clonotype appeared many times. This rearrangement joins TRBV2 to TRBJ2-7; 8 nucleotides match TRBD1. The length of the CDR3 is 14 residues. Germline loops: CDR1 SNHLY, CDR2 FYNNEI. With 7 bases clipped from V and 0 bases from J, the junction kept 5 bases outside the gene matches. The CDR3 protein is CASTHRGSSYEQYV. CDR3 nucleotide sequence: TGTGCCAGCACTCACAGGGGGAGCTCCTACGAGCAGTACGTC.

Regarding this clonotype: A clone one base away is much larger, so this may be a read error. The V gene is TRBV12-3 or TRBV12-4, the J gene TRBJ2-2, with D unclear. Trimming left V 3 bases short and J 4 bases short, with 15 bases between. The CDR3 consists of 16 residues. CDR3 loop: CASSFLPRGRTGELFF. CDR3 nucleotides: TGTGCCAGCAGTTTTTTGCCGAGAGGACGCACCGGGGAGCTGTTTTTT.

This clonotype was counted many times. The chain uses TRBV6-5 and TRBJ2-7, with 10 positions matching TRBD1. The CDR3 has 14 residues. Trimming at V came to 4 bases and at J to 6 bases, leaving 6 bases not matched to a gene. Germline-derived CDR1 and CDR2 are MNHEY and SVGAGI. The CDR3 sequence: CASSSHRTGGEQYV. CDR3 DNA: TGTGCCAGCAGTTCTCACCGGACAGGGGGCGAGCAGTACGTC.

The genes are TRBV7-2 and TRBJ1-3; D gene ambiguous. CDR1 is SGHTA, CDR2 FQGNSA, per germline. CDR3 length: 17 amino acids. Between the trimmed V and J ends, which lost 1 base and 0 bases, there was a span of 13 bases. CDR3 amino acids: CASSLDPGVHSGNTIYF. The CDR3 region has the DNA TGTGCCAGCAGCTTAGACCCCGGGGTACACTCTGGAAACACCATATATTTT.

The gene calls are TRBV14 and TRBJ2-5; TRBD2 matches 9 bases. Germline V gives CDR1 SGHDN, CDR2 FVKESK. V dropped 1 base and J dropped 5; count of bases not matched to a gene: 11. CDR3 length: 17 amino acids. The CDR3 region is CASSQGWLAGKPETQYF. The CDR3 DNA follows: TGTGCCAGCAGCCAAGGTTGGCTAGCGGGGAAACCGGAGACCCAGTACTTC.

In this sample, this clonotype turned up many times. Here the CDR3 DNA reads TGTGCCAGCAACGGGCCAGCCACTGAAGCTTTCTTT. The encoded protein is CASNGPATEAFF. V is TRBV2 and J is TRBJ1-1; unclear D gene. This CDR3 is 12 amino acids long. Germline assignment: CDR1 SNHLY and CDR2 FYNNEI. The V end was cut by 7 bases, the J end by 4 bases, with 10 bases between.

This clonotype was recorded many times. J is TRBJ2-3 and V is TRBV12-3 or TRBV12-4, with 8 bases fitting TRBD2. J was trimmed by 2 bases and V by 2 bases; bases with no gene match: 15. There are 19 residues in the CDR3. The CDR3 is CASSLPLGAGALDTDTQYF. Written as DNA, the CDR3 is TGTGCCAGCAGTTTACCCCTAGGAGCGGGAGCCTTAGACACAGATACGCAGTATTTT.

This clonotype appeared a few times. V and J are TRBV20-1 and TRBJ1-5; 7 bases fit TRBD1. Germline assignment: CDR1 DFQATT and CDR2 SNEGSKA (reference sequence). V shed 6 bases and J 6 bases; nucleotides not matched to a gene: 11. This CDR3 has 14 amino acids. CDR3 region: CSAPGGVTGQPQHF. In DNA form, the CDR3 reads TGCAGTGCCCCAGGGGGGGTGACGGGTCAGCCCCAGCATTTT.

In its sample, this clonotype was seen many times. The germline gene is not matched at one end of the junction; a read error may be the cause. The chain has TRBV5-1 and TRBJ2-3; no definite D call. CDR1 SGHRS and CDR2 YFSETQ come from the germline V gene. The CDR3 totals 12 residues. Here the CDR3 reads CASSFSTDTQYF. In DNA form, the CDR3 reads TGTGCCAGCAGTTTTAGCACAGATACGCAGTATTTT. The variable domain in full, completed from reference TRBV5-1 and TRBJ2-3, reads KAGVTQTPRYLIKTRGQQVTLSCSPISGHRSVSWYQQTPGQGLQFLFEYFSETQRNKGNFPGRFSGRQFSNSRSEMNVSTLELGDSALYLCASSFSTDTQYFGPGTRLTVL.

At least ten counts were recorded for this clonotype. The chain has TRBV2 and TRBJ1-2, with a possible D match to TRBD1 (6 bases). V was pared by 6 bases and J by 8 bases, with 13 bases between. This CDR3 comprises 12 residues. The germline gives CDR1 SNHLY, CDR2 FYNNEI. The CDR3, as DNA: TGTGCCAGCAGCGAGGGGGGGCGAGGCTACACCTTC. Its protein is CASSEGGRGYTF.

This clonotype came up many times. The V call is TRBV15, the J call TRBJ2-5, with D maybe TRBD2 (5 bases). This CDR3 is 15 amino acids long. Germline-derived CDR1 and CDR2 are LNHNV and YYDKDF (reference sequence). The V gene lost 0 bases and the J gene lost 4 bases, with 12 bases spanning the gap. The CDR3 DNA follows: TGTGCCACCAGCAGAGATTCGGGGTCAGGAGAGACCCAGTACTTC. Amino acids: CATSRDSGSGETQYF.

This clonotype has more than one count but fewer than ten. The chain is built from TRBV24-1 and TRBJ2-2; 7 positions agree with TRBD1. Germline CDR1 is KGHDR and CDR2 is SFDVKD. The J segment lost 5 bases and the V segment lost 4 bases, leaving 6 bases of the junction unmatched. The CDR3 sequence is 15 residues long. DNA for the CDR3: TGTGCCACCAGTGACTCGGGACAGCCAACCGGGGAGCTGTTTTTT. Encoded protein: CATSDSGQPTGELFF.

The chain couples TRBV3-1 to TRBJ1-3, with unresolved D. This CDR3 comprises 16 residues. The germline V and J ends were trimmed by 0 bases and 0 bases, with 9 bases remaining between them. Germline V gene lookup returns CDR1 LGHDT and CDR2 YNNKEL (reference sequence). CDR3 region: CASSQDFGISGNTIYF. The CDR3 DNA sequence: TGTGCCAGCAGCCAAGATTTCGGGATCTCTGGAAACACCATATATTTT.

In this sample, this clonotype turned up many times. The gene calls are TRBV29-1 and TRBJ2-3, with a weak D call TRBD1 (6 bases). Trimming removed 3 bases at V and 6 bases at J, with 13 bases between. Germline lookup yields CDR1 SQVTM and CDR2 ANQGSEA. This CDR3 is 13 amino acids long. CDR3 nucleotides: TGCAGCGTTGACCAGGGGTCCTGGGATACGCAGTATTTT. Its protein product is CSVDQGSWDTQYF.

This clonotype came up many times. The rearrangement uses TRBV12-3 or TRBV12-4 and TRBJ2-1; D is unresolved. Trimming stripped 4 bases from V and 12 bases from J, with 13 bases between. The CDR3 spans 12 residues. DNA of the CDR3: TGTGCCAGCAGTTCAATTGGATCCCGGCAGTTCTTC. Translating it yields CASSSIGSRQFF.

This clonotype was counted at least ten times. This chain links TRBV7-2 with TRBJ2-1, with D perhaps TRBD2 (5 bases). This CDR3 contains 12 residues. Per germline, CDR1 SGHTA and CDR2 FQGNSA. The germline V and J ends were trimmed by 3 bases and 9 bases, with 9 bases remaining between them. The DNA for the CDR3 is TGTGCCAGCAGCTTTACTAGTTTTGAGCAGTTCTTC. As protein: CASSFTSFEQFF.

The chain uses TRBV9 and TRBJ2-2; D is ambiguous. The V end lost 0 bases, the J end lost 4 bases, and 4 bases lay between the germline ends. CDR1 SGDLS and CDR2 YYNGEE come from the germline V gene. This CDR3 region has 13 residues. The CDR3 sequence is CASSVVSTGELFF. The CDR3 DNA sequence: TGTGCCAGCAGCGTAGTTAGCACCGGGGAGCTGTTTTTT. Variable domain in full (rest from reference TRBV9 and TRBJ2-2): DSGVTQTPKHLITATGQRVTLRCSPRSGDLSVYWYQQSLDQGLQFLIQYYNGEERAKGNILERFSAQQFPDLHSELNLSSLELGDSALYFCASSVVSTGELFFGEGSRLTVL.

This clonotype was observed many times. The chain joins TRBV28 to TRBJ1-1; perhaps TRBD1 as D (6 bases). Germline CDR1 reads MDHEN; CDR2 reads SYDVKM. Trimming stripped 7 bases from V and 5 bases from J, with 17 bases between. CDR3 length: 14 residues. The CDR3 sequence is CASTLPGGRTEAFF. The CDR3 DNA is TGTGCCAGCACCTTGCCCGGGGGCAGAACTGAAGCTTTCTTT.

The gene calls are TRBV5-1 and TRBJ2-1; 9 nucleotides align to TRBD2. Germline loops: CDR1 SGHRS, CDR2 YFSETQ. This CDR3 contains 16 residues. Trimming at V came to 2 bases and at J to 7 bases, leaving 10 bases not matched to a gene. CDR3 sequence (DNA): TGCGCCAGCAGCTTAACTAGCGGGCCCAGAGGGAATGAGCAGTTCTTC. Protein sequence: CASSLTSGPRGNEQFF.

There are many counts of this clonotype. The chain carries TRBV11-3 and TRBJ2-2, with unresolved D. Germline CDR1 is SGHNT and CDR2 is YENEEA. The CDR3 is 14 amino acids. V gave up 8 bases and J gave up 4 bases, with 14 bases separating them. The CDR3 coding sequence is TGTGCCAGCCAACGTGTGGCAATCACCGGGGAGCTGTTTTTT. Translation: CASQRVAITGELFF.

This clonotype was counted ten times or more. The chain employs TRBV7-9 and TRBJ2-1; 9 bases align to TRBD2. The V gene's germline CDR1 is SEHNR and CDR2 FQNEAQ (reference sequence). The CDR3 runs 19 residues. The V and J ends lost 5 bases and 4 bases, in that order; junction bases with no gene match: 18. The CDR3 DNA reads TGTGCCAGCAGCCCCCCCACTCGGTTTCGGCTAGCGGGGTACAATGAGCAGTTCTTC. It yields the protein CASSPPTRFRLAGYNEQFF.

This clonotype was detected only a few times. CDR3: CATSDFVTQYF. The DNA for the CDR3 is TGTGCCACCAGTGATTTTGTGACCCAGTACTTC. This sequence joins TRBV24-1 and TRBJ2-5; D is undetermined. The V and J ends lost 1 base and 7 bases respectively, with 3 bases between them. Germline values: CDR1 KGHDR, CDR2 SFDVKD. CDR3 size: 11 residues.

This chain joins TRBV30 and TRBJ2-5, with 7 bases matching TRBD1. Germline V gene lookup returns CDR1 GTSNPN and CDR2 SVGIG (reference sequence). The junction had 16 bases not matched to a gene; V was cut back by 1 base and J by 5 bases. This CDR3 contains 17 residues. CDR3 protein: CAWSDPVDREGIETQYF. In DNA form, the CDR3 reads TGTGCCTGGAGTGACCCCGTCGACAGGGAAGGTATCGAGACCCAGTACTTC. Full variable domain (outside the CDR3, taken from reference TRBV30 and TRBJ2-5): SQTIHQWPATLVQPVGSPLSLECTVEGTSNPNLYWYRQAAGRGLQLLFYSVGIGQISSEVPQNLSASRPQDRQFILSSKKLLLSDSGFYLCAWSDPVDREGIETQYFGPGTRLLVL.

This clonotype showed up many times. This rearrangement joins TRBV9 to TRBJ2-5; 9 positions match TRBD2. Trimming removed 0 bases from V and 5 bases from J; junction bases left unmatched: 5. In germline, CDR1 is SGDLS, CDR2 YYNGEE. The CDR3 extends over 15 amino acids. The CDR3: CASSVDLAGLETQYF. CDR3 nucleotide sequence: TGTGCCAGCAGCGTAGATCTAGCGGGACTTGAGACCCAGTACTTC. Using reference TRBV9 and TRBJ2-5 for the parts outside the CDR3, the full variable domain is DSGVTQTPKHLITATGQRVTLRCSPRSGDLSVYWYQQSLDQGLQFLIQYYNGEERAKGNILERFSAQQFPDLHSELNLSSLELGDSALYFCASSVDLAGLETQYFGPGTRLLVL.

This clonotype was counted between two and nine times. The chain has TRBV6-5 and TRBJ2-1, with D possibly TRBD2 on 5 matching bases. The ends were cut back, 7 bases at V and 11 bases at J, with 18 bases in the middle. The CDR3 is 13 amino acids. Per germline, CDR1 MNHEY and CDR2 SVGAGI. CDR3 nucleotide sequence: TGTGCCAGCAAAGCGGCTGGATCCCCTAAGCAGTTCTTC. It yields the protein CASKAAGSPKQFF.